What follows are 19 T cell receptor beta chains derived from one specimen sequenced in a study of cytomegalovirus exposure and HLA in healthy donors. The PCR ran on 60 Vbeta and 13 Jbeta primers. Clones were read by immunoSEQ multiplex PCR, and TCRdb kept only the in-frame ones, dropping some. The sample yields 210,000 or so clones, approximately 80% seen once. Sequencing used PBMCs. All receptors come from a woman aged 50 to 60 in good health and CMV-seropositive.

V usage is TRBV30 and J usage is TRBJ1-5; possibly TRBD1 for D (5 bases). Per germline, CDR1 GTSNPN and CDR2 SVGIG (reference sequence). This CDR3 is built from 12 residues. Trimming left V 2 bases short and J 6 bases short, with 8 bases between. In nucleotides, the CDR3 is TGTGCCTGGAGTTACGGGGGTCAGCCCCAGCATTTT. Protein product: CAWSYGGQPQHF.

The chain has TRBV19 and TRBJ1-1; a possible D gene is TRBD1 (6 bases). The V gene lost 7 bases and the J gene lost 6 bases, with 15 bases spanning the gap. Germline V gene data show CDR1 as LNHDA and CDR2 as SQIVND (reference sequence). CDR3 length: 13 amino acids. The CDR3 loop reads CASIPRGMPEAFF. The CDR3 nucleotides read TGTGCCAGTATTCCAAGGGGGATGCCTGAAGCTTTCTTT.

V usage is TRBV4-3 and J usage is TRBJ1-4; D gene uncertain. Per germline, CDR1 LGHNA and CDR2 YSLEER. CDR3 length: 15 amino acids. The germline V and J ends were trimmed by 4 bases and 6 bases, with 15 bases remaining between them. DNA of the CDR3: TGCGCCAGCAGCCTTAGACTGCGCTGGGATGAAAAACTGTTTTTT. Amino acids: CASSLRLRWDEKLFF.

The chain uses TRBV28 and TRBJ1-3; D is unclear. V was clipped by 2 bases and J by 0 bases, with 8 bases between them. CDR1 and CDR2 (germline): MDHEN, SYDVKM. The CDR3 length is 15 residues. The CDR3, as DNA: TGTGCCAGCAGTTTAGAGATCCCCTCTGGAAACACCATATATTTT. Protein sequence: CASSLEIPSGNTIYF.

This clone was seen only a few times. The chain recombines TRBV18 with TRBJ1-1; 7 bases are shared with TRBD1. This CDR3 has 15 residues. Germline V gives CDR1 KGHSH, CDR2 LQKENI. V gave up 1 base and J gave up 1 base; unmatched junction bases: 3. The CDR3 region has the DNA TGTGCCAGCTCACCACTTGGGACAGCGAACACTGAAGCTTTCTTT. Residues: CASSPLGTANTEAFF.

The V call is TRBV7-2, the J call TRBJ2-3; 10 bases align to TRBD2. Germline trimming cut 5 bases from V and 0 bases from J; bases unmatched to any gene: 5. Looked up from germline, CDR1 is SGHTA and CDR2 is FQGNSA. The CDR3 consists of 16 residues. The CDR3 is CASSVEGLASTDTQYF. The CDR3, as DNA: TGTGCCAGCAGCGTCGAGGGACTAGCGAGCACAGATACGCAGTATTTT.

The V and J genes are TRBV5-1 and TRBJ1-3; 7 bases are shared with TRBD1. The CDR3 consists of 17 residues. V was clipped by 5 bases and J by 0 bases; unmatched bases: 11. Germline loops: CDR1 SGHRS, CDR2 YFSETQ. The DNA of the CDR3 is TGCGCCAGCAGGTTTACAGGGGCTATAAGCTCTGGAAACACCATATATTTT. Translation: CASRFTGAISSGNTIYF.

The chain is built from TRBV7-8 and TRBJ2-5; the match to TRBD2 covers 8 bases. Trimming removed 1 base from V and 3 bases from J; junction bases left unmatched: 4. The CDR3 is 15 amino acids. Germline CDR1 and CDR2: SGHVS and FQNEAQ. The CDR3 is CASSLGGLVEETQYF. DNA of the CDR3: TGTGCCAGCAGCTTAGGGGGACTAGTGGAAGAGACCCAGTACTTC. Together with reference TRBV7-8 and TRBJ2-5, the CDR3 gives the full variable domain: GAGVSQSPRYKVAKRGQDVALRCDPISGHVSLFWYQQALGQGPEFLTYFQNEAQLDKSGLPSDRFFAERPEGSVSTLKIQRTQQEDSAVYLCASSLGGLVEETQYFGPGTRLLVL.

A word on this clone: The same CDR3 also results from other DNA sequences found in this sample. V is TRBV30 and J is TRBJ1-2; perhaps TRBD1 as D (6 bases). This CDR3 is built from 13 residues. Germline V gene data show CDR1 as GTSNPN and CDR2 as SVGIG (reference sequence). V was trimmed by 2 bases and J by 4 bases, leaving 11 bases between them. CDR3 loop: CAWSLEQGYGYTF. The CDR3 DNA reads TGTGCCTGGAGTTTGGAACAGGGCTATGGCTACACCTTC.

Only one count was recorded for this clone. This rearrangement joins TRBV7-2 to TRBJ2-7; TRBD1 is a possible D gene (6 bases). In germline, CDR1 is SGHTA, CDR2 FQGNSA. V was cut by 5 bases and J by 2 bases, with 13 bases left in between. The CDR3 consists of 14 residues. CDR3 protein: CASSPQTGPYEQYF. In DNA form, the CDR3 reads TGTGCCAGCAGCCCACAGACAGGTCCCTACGAGCAGTACTTC.

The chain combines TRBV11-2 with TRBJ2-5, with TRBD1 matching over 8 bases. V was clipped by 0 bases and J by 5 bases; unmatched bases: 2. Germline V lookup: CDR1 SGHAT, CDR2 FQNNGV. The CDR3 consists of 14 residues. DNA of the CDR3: TGTGCCAGCAGCTTAGAGCGGACAGGGGAGACCCAGTACTTC. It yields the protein CASSLERTGETQYF.

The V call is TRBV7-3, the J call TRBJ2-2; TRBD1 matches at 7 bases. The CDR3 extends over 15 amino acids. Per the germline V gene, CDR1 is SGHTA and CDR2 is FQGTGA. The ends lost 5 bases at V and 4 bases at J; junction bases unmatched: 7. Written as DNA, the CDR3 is TGTGCCAGCAGCACACTACCAGGGGGCACCGGGGAGCTGTTTTTT. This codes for CASSTLPGGTGELFF.

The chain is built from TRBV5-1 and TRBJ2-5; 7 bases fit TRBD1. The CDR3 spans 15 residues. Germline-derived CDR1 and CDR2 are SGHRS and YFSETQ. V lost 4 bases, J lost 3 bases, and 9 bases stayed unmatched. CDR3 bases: TGCGCCAGCAGCGAACAGCCGGGGACAGAAGAGACCCAGTACTTC. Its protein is CASSEQPGTEETQYF.

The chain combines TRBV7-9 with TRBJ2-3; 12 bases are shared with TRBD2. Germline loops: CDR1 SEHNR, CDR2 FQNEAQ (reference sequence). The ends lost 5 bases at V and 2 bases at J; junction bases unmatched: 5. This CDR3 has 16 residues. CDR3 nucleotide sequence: TGTGCCAGCAGCCGACTAGCGGGGGCCAACACAGATACGCAGTATTTT. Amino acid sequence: CASSRLAGANTDTQYF.

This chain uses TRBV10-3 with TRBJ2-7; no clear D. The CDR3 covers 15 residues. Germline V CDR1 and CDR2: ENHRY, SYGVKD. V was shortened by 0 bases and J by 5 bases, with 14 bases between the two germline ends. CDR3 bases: TGTGCCATCAGTGAGTCTCTACGACTTGGCGACGAGCAGTACTTC. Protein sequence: CAISESLRLGDEQYF.

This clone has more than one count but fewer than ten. The CDR3 DNA sequence: TGTGCCAGCAGCTTGTATGGCAGGGGCTACGAGCAGTACTTC. Translating it yields CASSLYGRGYEQYF. J is TRBJ2-7 and V is TRBV5-5; D may be TRBD1 (6 bases). This CDR3 has 14 residues. The V gene lost 1 base and the J gene lost 3 bases, with 11 bases spanning the gap. Germline CDR1 SGHKS, CDR2 YYEKEE (reference sequence).

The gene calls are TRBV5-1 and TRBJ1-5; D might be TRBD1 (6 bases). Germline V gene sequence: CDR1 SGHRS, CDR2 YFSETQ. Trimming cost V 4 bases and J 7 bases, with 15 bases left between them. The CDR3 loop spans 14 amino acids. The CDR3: CASSPTGRGQPQHF. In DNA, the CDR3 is TGCGCCAGCAGCCCCACAGGGCGCGGACAGCCCCAGCATTTT.

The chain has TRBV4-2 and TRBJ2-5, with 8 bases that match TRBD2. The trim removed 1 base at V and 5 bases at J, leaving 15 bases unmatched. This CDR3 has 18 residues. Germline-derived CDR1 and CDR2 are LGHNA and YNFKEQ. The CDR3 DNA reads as TGTGCCAGCAGCCAAGTGTGGTTAGGGACTAGTTCAGAGGAGACCCAGTACTTC. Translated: CASSQVWLGTSSEETQYF.

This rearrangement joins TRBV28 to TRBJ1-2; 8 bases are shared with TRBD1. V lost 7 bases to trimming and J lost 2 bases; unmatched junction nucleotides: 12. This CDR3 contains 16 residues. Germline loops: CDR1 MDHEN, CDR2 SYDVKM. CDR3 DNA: TGTGCCAGCACCTTCCCCAGGACAGGGACGAACTATGGCTACACCTTC. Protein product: CASTFPRTGTNYGYTF.